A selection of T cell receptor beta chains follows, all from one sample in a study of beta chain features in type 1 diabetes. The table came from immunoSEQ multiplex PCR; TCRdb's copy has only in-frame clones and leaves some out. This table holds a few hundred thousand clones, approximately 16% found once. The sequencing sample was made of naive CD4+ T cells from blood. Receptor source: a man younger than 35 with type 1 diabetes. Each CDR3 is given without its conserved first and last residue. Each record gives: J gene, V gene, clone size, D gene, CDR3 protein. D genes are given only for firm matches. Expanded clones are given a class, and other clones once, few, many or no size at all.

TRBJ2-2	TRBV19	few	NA	ASSIRTGELF
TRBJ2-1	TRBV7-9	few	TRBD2	ASSGSGGFYNEQF
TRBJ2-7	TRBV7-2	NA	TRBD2	ASSGLAHSYEQY
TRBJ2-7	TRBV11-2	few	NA	ASSYVTGTHEQY
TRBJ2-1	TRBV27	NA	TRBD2	ASRPGLAPGRQF
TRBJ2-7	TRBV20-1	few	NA	SISGPAEQY
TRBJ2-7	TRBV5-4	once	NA	ASSLGLAFVDEQY
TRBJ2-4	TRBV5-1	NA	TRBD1	ASSLAQGAWDIQY
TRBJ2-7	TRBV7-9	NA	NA	ASSLVPGMSGEQY
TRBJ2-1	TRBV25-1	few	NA	ASSERVASYNEQF
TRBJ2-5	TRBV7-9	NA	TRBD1	ASSLPWTGRETQY
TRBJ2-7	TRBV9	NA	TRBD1	ASSGSPGTGSYEQY
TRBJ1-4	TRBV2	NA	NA	ASSGSTAIPTMF
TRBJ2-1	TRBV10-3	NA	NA	AISGGPHYNEQF
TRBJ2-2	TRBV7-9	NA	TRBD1	ASSLVPGQEPSNTGELF
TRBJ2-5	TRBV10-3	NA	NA	ASGTARETQY
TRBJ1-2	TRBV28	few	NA	ASAPGGNYGYT
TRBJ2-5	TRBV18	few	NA	ASSPKQETQY
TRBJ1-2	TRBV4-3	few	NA	ASSQGVLRGANYGYT
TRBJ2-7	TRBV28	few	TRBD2	ASSFGLAGLYEQY
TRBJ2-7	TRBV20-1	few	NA	SARVGRGQY
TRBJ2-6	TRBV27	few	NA	ASSQPSSGANVLT
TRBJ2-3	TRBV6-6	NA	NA	ASSQRGTSTDTQY
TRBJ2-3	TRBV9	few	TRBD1	ASSPRTGWTDTQY
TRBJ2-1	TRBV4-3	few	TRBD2	ASSQDTSGYNEQF
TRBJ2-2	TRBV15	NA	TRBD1	ATSLDRGGELF
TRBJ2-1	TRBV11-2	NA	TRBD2	ASSLDLMWREVSYNEQF
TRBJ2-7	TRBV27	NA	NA	ASSLDTGSLTYEQY
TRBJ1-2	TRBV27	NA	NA	ASSLEGTYGYT
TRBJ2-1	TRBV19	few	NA	ASSIRGYNEQF
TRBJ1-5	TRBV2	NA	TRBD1	ASSEAGGTVWSMPQH
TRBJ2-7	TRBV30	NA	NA	AWSMLSGEGLYEQY